This record concerns one TCR beta chain sequence. Antigen: not known. The sample belongs to a study of cytomegalovirus exposure and HLA in healthy donors. Turning to the study itself: Within an early data release were approximately 85 million unique TCRs drawn from HLA-typed donors. Notes on the study in general: In a later analysis, donors in an Asian-associated ancestry cluster reportedly had fewer N-insertions in productive TCRs than the cohort mean. TCR beta V segments were, for the most part, productive about 87% or about 30% of the time in an earlier analysis. A link between a missense DCLRE1C variant and TCR beta V- and J-gene trimming emerged from a later analysis.

CDR3 length: 15 amino acids. Per the germline V gene, CDR1 is MNHEY and CDR2 is SVGAGI. V was trimmed by 3 bases and J by 0 bases, leaving 10 bases between them. The PCR used 60 Vbeta and 13 Jbeta primers. Generated by immunoSEQ multiplex PCR, the TCRdb table keeps only in-frame clones and is missing some. The table has around 160,000 clones, roughly 74% seen once; the top ten hold more than 4%. This clonotype was obtained from a male donor in good health and CMV-seronegative. Sequences were obtained from PBMCs. The genes are TRBV6-5 and TRBJ2-3, with D perhaps TRBD1 (5 bases). The DNA of the CDR3 is TGTGCCAGCAGTTATAGGGCAGGGAGCACAGATACGCAGTATTTT. Its translation is CASSYRAGSTDTQYF.